This T cell receptor beta chain appears in the sequencing data of a study of graft-versus-host responses after intestinal transplantation. Study details: Anti-thymocyte globulin was used for induction in all recipients, who then took tacrolimus and steroids for roughly 3 years.

Assay: immunoSEQ multiplex PCR; the TCRdb copy retains only in-frame clones and omits some. Of approximately 80,000 clones listed, less than 90% are singletons. Comments on this clone: Its antigen is unknown.

The CDR3 loop spans 14 amino acids. The specimen comprised unstimulated CD4+ T cells sorted from spleen or lymph node cells, sampled before intestinal transplant. This clonotype was sampled from a human donor who received an intestinal transplant. The rearrangement links TRBV21-1 to TRBJ2-1; the table's D call, TRBD2, has no DNA check behind it. TRBV21-1 is flagged as a pseudogene. CDR3 amino acids: CASSSRDSYNEQFF. The CDR3 DNA reads TGTGCCAGCAGCTCGCGCGACTCCTACAATGAGCAGTTCTTC.